Shown below are 30 T cell receptor beta chains from a single sample sequenced in a study of blood T cell repertoires in COVID-19. Sequencing used immunoSEQ multiplex PCR; TCRdb keeps in-frame clones, though not all of them. This sample yields 100,000 to 150,000 clones, of which more than 80% are seen a single time; 3.2% belongs to the top ten. Input material: peripheral blood. These receptors all come from an elderly woman with COVID-19, enrolled during active disease.

The CDR3 bases are TGTGCCAGTAACTTGAACAATGAGCAGTTCTTC. Residues: CASNLNNEQFF. The J gene is TRBJ2-1, the V gene TRBV19; D call uncertain. V shed 7 bases and J shed 5 bases, with 6 bases lying between them. Per the germline V gene, CDR1 is LNHDA and CDR2 is SQIVND (reference sequence). The CDR3 totals 11 residues.

The chain recombines TRBV5-1 with TRBJ2-1; tentative D call: TRBD2 (6 bases). The CDR3 consists of 14 residues. Germline CDR1 reads SGHRS; CDR2 reads YFSETQ. With 4 bases removed from V and 7 bases from J, the gap between germline ends came to 15 bases. Here the CDR3 reads CASSRMGGWNEQFF. CDR3 nucleotide sequence: TGCGCCAGCAGCCGGATGGGGGGTTGGAATGAGCAGTTCTTC. The full variable domain, completed using reference TRBV5-1 and TRBJ2-1, is KAGVTQTPRYLIKTRGQQVTLSCSPISGHRSVSWYQQTPGQGLQFLFEYFSETQRNKGNFPGRFSGRQFSNSRSEMNVSTLELGDSALYLCASSRMGGWNEQFFGPGTRLTVL.

This chain uses TRBV2 with TRBJ2-6; D not resolved. The CDR3 runs 14 residues. The germline V gene encodes CDR1 SNHLY and CDR2 FYNNEI. V was pared by 6 bases and J by 0 bases, with 6 bases between. CDR3 loop: CASSPYSGANVLTF. The CDR3, as DNA: TGTGCCAGCAGCCCTTACTCTGGGGCCAACGTCCTGACTTTC.

The chain uses TRBV11-1 and TRBJ2-1, with TRBD2 identical over 12 bases. V trimming: 5 bases; J trimming: 8 bases; junction bases outside the gene matches: 7. The length of the CDR3 is 15 residues. Per germline, CDR1 SGHAT and CDR2 FQDESV (reference sequence). This CDR3 reads CASSRRLAGVYEQFF. CDR3 DNA: TGTGCCAGCAGCCGAAGACTAGCGGGAGTTTATGAGCAGTTCTTC.

The V gene is TRBV10-3, the J gene TRBJ2-6; D is perhaps TRBD1 (5 bases). Trimming removed 7 bases at V and 4 bases at J, with 8 bases between. The germline V gene encodes CDR1 ENHRY and CDR2 SYGVKD. CDR3 length equals 13 residues. The CDR3, as DNA: TGTGCCATCAACCCAGGGGGGGCCAACGTCCTGACTTTC. Translating it yields CAINPGGANVLTF.

On this clone itself: The same CDR3 also results from other DNA sequences found in this sample. This chain joins TRBV9 and TRBJ2-7, with 8 bases fitting TRBD1. CDR3 size: 14 residues. Losses at the gene ends were 0 bases for V and 4 bases for J; bases not matched to a gene: 3. The germline CDR1 and CDR2 sequences are SGDLS and YYNGEE. The CDR3 reads CASSVATGGYEQYF. In DNA form, the CDR3 reads TGTGCCAGCAGCGTAGCCACAGGGGGTTACGAGCAGTACTTC.

This sequence joins TRBV3-1 (or the pseudogene TRBV3-2) and TRBJ2-5; D remains ambiguous. With 3 bases removed from V and 4 bases from J, the gap between germline ends came to 6 bases. Germline lookup yields CDR1 LGHDT and CDR2 YNNKEL (reference sequence). CDR3 length equals 12 residues. For the CDR3, the DNA is TGTGCCAGCAGCCAGGCCCCAGAGACCCAGTACTTC. Amino acid sequence: CASSQAPETQYF.

The J gene is TRBJ1-3, the V gene TRBV28, with D maybe TRBD1 (6 bases). The V and J ends lost 7 bases and 3 bases respectively, with 7 bases between them. The CDR3 covers 12 residues. The germline V gene encodes CDR1 MDHEN and CDR2 SYDVKM. Here the CDR3 DNA reads TGTGCCAGCAAACAGGGTGGAAACACCATATATTTT. Amino acid sequence: CASKQGGNTIYF.

The CDR3: CATSREAGGIDNEQFF. The DNA for the CDR3 is TGTGCCACCAGCAGAGAGGCGGGAGGTATCGACAATGAGCAGTTCTTC. V is TRBV15 and J is TRBJ2-1; the match to TRBD2 covers 8 bases. The V gene's germline CDR1 is LNHNV and CDR2 YYDKDF (reference sequence). The CDR3 is made up of 16 amino acids. V dropped 0 bases and J dropped 5; count of bases not matched to a gene: 6.

The V and J genes are TRBV28 and TRBJ2-5; TRBD2 is a possible D gene (6 bases). CDR1 and CDR2 (germline): MDHEN, SYDVKM. CDR3 length: 16 residues. V was trimmed by 6 bases and J by 4 bases, leaving 21 bases between them. The DNA of the CDR3 is TGTGCCAGCAGCCCCCCTGGGGCGGGATATTTAGAGACCCAGTACTTC. It translates to CASSPPGAGYLETQYF.

The genes are TRBV5-4 and TRBJ2-7; D gene unclear. V was pared by 0 bases and J by 6 bases, with 13 bases between. The germline gives CDR1 SGHNT, CDR2 YYREEE (reference sequence). The CDR3 has 14 amino acids. This CDR3 is CASSLVSNVAEQYF. The CDR3 coding sequence is TGTGCCAGCAGCTTGGTATCGAACGTGGCCGAGCAGTACTTC.

The V call is TRBV7-6, the J call TRBJ2-1; 10 nucleotides agree with TRBD2. The CDR3 runs to 18 residues. In germline, CDR1 is SGHVS, CDR2 FNYEAQ. J gave up 4 bases and V 1 base, and 10 bases lay outside the gene matches. CDR3 region: CASSLVSSGRAQYNEQFF. Here the CDR3 DNA reads TGTGCCAGCAGCTTAGTTTCGAGCGGGAGGGCCCAATACAATGAGCAGTTCTTC.

The rearrangement uses TRBV27 and TRBJ2-4; 8 bases are a match to TRBD1. The V segment lost 4 bases and the J segment 6 bases; nucleotides outside the gene matches: 2. Germline V gene sequence: CDR1 MNHEY, CDR2 SMNVEV (reference sequence). This CDR3 contains 13 residues. The chain's CDR3 is CASSYGQGNIQYF. The CDR3 DNA follows: TGTGCCAGCAGTTATGGACAGGGAAACATTCAGTACTTC.

This chain uses TRBV21-1 with TRBJ2-7; whether TRBD1, the table's D call, matches the DNA was not checked. TRBV21-1 counts as a pseudogene. CDR3 length equals 15 residues. Here the CDR3 DNA reads TGTGCCAGCAGCAAAGGGGCGTCTCCGACCGACGAGCAGTACTTC. It yields the protein CASSKGASPTDEQYF.

The chain links TRBV7-9 to TRBJ2-7; D is possibly TRBD2 (6 bases). The CDR3 is 15 residues long. Trimming removed 0 bases from V and 3 bases from J, with 12 bases in between. Germline assignment: CDR1 SEHNR and CDR2 FQNEAQ (reference sequence). In nucleotides, the CDR3 is TGTGCCAGCAGCTTAGCTGGTGGGACTGACTACGAGCAGTACTTC. Its protein is CASSLAGGTDYEQYF.

The V call is TRBV7-9, the J call TRBJ1-5, with D perhaps TRBD1 (6 bases). Trimming removed 5 bases at V and 1 base at J, with 9 bases between. The CDR3 is 14 amino acids. Germline V gene data show CDR1 as SEHNR and CDR2 as FQNEAQ (reference sequence). CDR3 sequence: CASSPDRSNQPQHF. The CDR3 DNA reads as TGTGCCAGCAGCCCGGACAGAAGCAATCAGCCCCAGCATTTT. The complete variable domain, with remaining parts taken from reference TRBV7-9 and TRBJ1-5, reads DTGVSQNPRHKITKRGQNVTFRCDPISEHNRLYWYRQTLGQGPEFLTYFQNEAQLEKSRLLSDRFSAERPKGSFSTLEIQRTEQGDSAMYLCASSPDRSNQPQHFGDGTRLSIL.

CDR3 amino acids: CATSRASLGGGNQPQHF. CDR3 bases: TGTGCCACCAGCAGAGCTAGCCTAGGTGGGGGCAATCAGCCCCAGCATTTT. This rearrangement joins TRBV15 to TRBJ1-5; no clear D. Trimming took off 1 base at V and 2 bases at J, with 15 bases between the two ends. The CDR3 totals 17 residues. Germline CDR1 and CDR2: LNHNV and YYDKDF (reference sequence).

This clone was counted once. The V call is TRBV5-3, the J call TRBJ2-1; 9 bases fit TRBD2. TRBV5-3 is labeled an ORF, and its function is uncertain. Trimming at V came to 0 bases and at J to 9 bases, leaving 16 bases not matched to a gene. This CDR3 is 18 amino acids long. The CDR3 nucleotides are TGTGCCAGAAGCTTGGCTAAAAGCGGGAGGAACCAGCGCGGTGAGCAGTTCTTC. Its translation: CARSLAKSGRNQRGEQFF.

The chain combines TRBV7-3 with TRBJ2-7; 8 bases line up with TRBD2. The CDR3 extends over 16 amino acids. Germline values: CDR1 SGHTA, CDR2 FQGTGA. The trim removed 2 bases at V and 3 bases at J, leaving 9 bases unmatched. In DNA form, the CDR3 reads TGTGCCAGCAGCTTAGGTTTACGGGAGGGCCGCTACGAGCAGTACTTC. This encodes CASSLGLREGRYEQYF.

This chain joins TRBV5-1 and TRBJ2-7, with 10 positions matching TRBD2. Germline V gives CDR1 SGHRS, CDR2 YFSETQ. V lost 0 bases and J lost 5; bases outside the gene matches: 11. CDR3 length: 17 residues. In DNA form, the CDR3 reads TGCGCCAGCAGCTTGGCCGGGGTAGCGGGAGGTTCCCACGAGCAGTACTTC. Its translation: CASSLAGVAGGSHEQYF.

This chain uses TRBV23-1 with TRBJ2-5, with 13 positions matching TRBD2. TRBV23-1 is placed among ORFs of uncertain function. V was pared by 8 bases and J by 5 bases, with 26 bases of the junction left unmatched. The CDR3 extends over 21 amino acids. Written as DNA, the CDR3 is TGCGCCAGCCCGCCGGGCCATCTCCCGAGGACTAGCGGGAGTCGCGGGGAGACCCAGTACTTC. Translating it yields CASPPGHLPRTSGSRGETQYF.

The sample holds a few counts of this clone. The chain carries TRBV2 and TRBJ1-5; D possibly corresponds to TRBD1 (5 bases). Trimming cost V 3 bases and J 7 bases, with 10 bases left between them. The CDR3 has 13 amino acids. Germline V gene data show CDR1 as SNHLY and CDR2 as FYNNEI. CDR3 sequence reads: CASSDGARQPQHF. Here the CDR3 DNA reads TGTGCCAGCAGTGATGGGGCAAGGCAGCCCCAGCATTTT.

This chain connects TRBV27 to TRBJ2-5; 10 bases are a match to TRBD2. Per germline, CDR1 MNHEY and CDR2 SMNVEV (reference sequence). The CDR3 is 15 amino acids. J was trimmed by 7 bases and V by 3 bases; bases with no gene match: 8. The CDR3 protein is CASSFSGRAPGTQYF. The CDR3 coding sequence is TGTGCCAGCAGTTTCAGCGGGAGGGCCCCAGGGACCCAGTACTTC.

The sample holds one count of this clone. This chain connects TRBV29-1 to TRBJ1-1; unclear D gene. Germline V gene lookup returns CDR1 SQVTM and CDR2 ANQGSEA. V dropped 3 bases and J dropped 1 base, with 12 bases sitting between them. This CDR3 has 14 amino acids. CDR3: CSVDPIVRNTEAFF. CDR3 sequence (DNA): TGCAGCGTTGATCCGATAGTCCGGAACACTGAAGCTTTCTTT.

Of note for this clone: The germline gene is not matched at one end of the junction; a read error may be the cause. Other DNA sequences in this sample translate to the same CDR3. The chain joins TRBV4-2 to TRBJ1-2; tentatively, D is TRBD1 (5 bases). This CDR3 has 17 amino acids. CDR1 is LGHNA, CDR2 YNFKEQ, per germline. The CDR3 coding sequence is TGTGCCAGCAGCCAAGAAGCCGTAGGGAACAGGCGTCGTGGCTACACCTTT. Translated, it gives CASSQEAVGNRRRGYTF.

The chain combines TRBV15 with TRBJ1-5, with D unclear. The germline V gene has CDR1 LNHNV and CDR2 YYDKDF (reference sequence). The length of the CDR3 is 16 residues. Trimming cost V 0 bases and J 0 bases, with 9 bases left between them. For the CDR3, the DNA is TGTGCCACCAGCAGAGATGTTAGAGATAGCAATCAGCCCCAGCATTTT. Translating it yields CATSRDVRDSNQPQHF.

The chain is built from TRBV2 and TRBJ1-6; D unclear. The ends were cut back, 2 bases at V and 0 bases at J, with 5 bases in the middle. CDR3 size: 15 residues. From germline, CDR1 is SNHLY and CDR2 FYNNEI. The chain's CDR3 is CASSEMSSYNSPLHF. Here the CDR3 DNA reads TGTGCCAGCAGTGAAATGAGCTCCTATAATTCACCCCTCCACTTT.

The gene calls are TRBV7-2 and TRBJ2-1; D possibly corresponds to TRBD2 (5 bases). V dropped 2 bases and J dropped 3 bases, with 14 bases sitting between them. Germline-derived CDR1 and CDR2 are SGHTA and FQGNSA. The CDR3 contains 16 residues. The CDR3 protein is CASSLSTGMGYNEQFF. As DNA, the CDR3 is TGTGCCAGCAGCTTATCAACGGGGATGGGCTACAATGAGCAGTTCTTC.

J is TRBJ1-5 and V is TRBV6-2 or TRBV6-3; D may be TRBD1 (5 bases). This CDR3 region has 13 residues. Trimming cost V 4 bases and J 11 bases, with 15 bases left between them. The germline CDR1 and CDR2 sequences are MNHEY and SVGEGT. The CDR3 reads CASSSRDSLTQHF. The CDR3 DNA reads as TGTGCCAGCAGTTCACGAGACAGCTTGACCCAGCATTTT.

The genes are TRBV5-1 and TRBJ2-3; TRBD1 aligns across 8 bases. Germline loops: CDR1 SGHRS, CDR2 YFSETQ. The ends lost 4 bases at V and 2 bases at J; junction bases unmatched: 9. The CDR3 has 16 amino acids. CDR3 DNA sequence: TGCGCCAGCAGCACAGGACAGGGACTTTACACAGATACGCAGTATTTT. This codes for CASSTGQGLYTDTQYF. The full variable domain, its missing parts supplied by reference TRBV5-1 and TRBJ2-3, is KAGVTQTPRYLIKTRGQQVTLSCSPISGHRSVSWYQQTPGQGLQFLFEYFSETQRNKGNFPGRFSGRQFSNSRSEMNVSTLELGDSALYLCASSTGQGLYTDTQYFGPGTRLTVL.